This TCR beta chain was sequenced in a study of immune cell composition in non-small cell lung cancer (dated by TCRdb to the late 2010s). With regard to the full study: Histologic subtype was assigned using H&E plus p63, CK5, Napsin A and TTF-1 immunohistochemistry, mainly lung adenocarcinoma or squamous cell carcinoma. Adaptive Biotechnologies TCR-beta sequencing was carried out on approximately 34 paired NSCLC tumour and non-adjacent lung specimens, as well as on roughly 26 tumour-only specimens. In supplementary cohort #1, which comprised 10 lung adenocarcinoma cases, paired tumour/lung TCR-beta sequencing was performed and TIL populations were generated so that tumour reactivity could be assessed. The subtype comparisons left out a few tumour specimens with TCR-beta data because those specimens were rare histological subtypes.

Frozen aliquots of unsorted single-cell suspensions were used for genomic DNA extraction with the QIAamp DNA kit. The tumour samples consisted of surgically resected non-small cell lung cancer tissue. Tissues were received within 2 hours of resection and processed immediately into single-cell suspensions. Tissue was broken up mechanically, digested enzymatically with DNase I, collagenase I and hyaluronidase for approximately 31 minutes at 37 degrees C, and then filtered and RBC-lysed. As to this clone: The antigen it recognizes is unknown. Base-call qualities are not available, and no considerably larger clone is one nucleotide away.

V is cut back by 0 bases and J by 7 bases, with 3 bases in the junction unmatched. From a lookup of the germline V gene, CDR1 and CDR2 are SGHRS and YFSETQ. The CDR3 spans 15 residues, from the cysteine through the phenylalanine. Left in the record is the CDR3 DNA by itself, 45 bases read in frame from the first base. A two-step multiplex PCR amplified TCR-beta CDR3 regions from genomic DNA, and the second step of the PCR added Illumina-compatible adaptors. As a commercial immunoSEQ service, TCR-beta immunosequencing was carried out on an Illumina platform. The authors processed their data as follows. Repertoires were summarised by productive clonality and by Top 10 Clones, defined as the percentage of T-cell templates derived from the ten most frequent sequences. Productive clonality had a range of 0 to 1, where 1 means a monoclonal population. Sequences comprising at least 0.1% of tumour T-cell templates but absent from matched non-adjacent lung were defined as tumour-associated clones and were identified via log10 scatter plots. Two-group comparisons used Student's t-tests, stages used ANOVA, and relationships used linear regression, analysed in GraphPad Prism7 and R. TCRdb took this table from immuneACCESS and kept in-frame rearrangements with V and J called. Such tables lack part of the clones; where checked against another copy, unresolved V genes explain under half of the gap, and the rest is unexplained. That table is the source of V, J and clone size, and D and trimming were worked out from the DNA. Within this sample are about 2,100 clones, with around 75% of them counted one time only. Approximately 12% of the sample is in the top ten clones.

What the study reported, not specific to this receptor: The reactivity cohort contained only 10 to 11 cases, and the tumour-reactive clones were not shown to have sequences in common with the dominant in vivo tumour-associated clones. Across 10 or so adenocarcinoma cases, the maximal tumour-associated clone frequency showed a strong correlation with TIL tumour reactivity, but overall clonality showed no such correlation. Compared with lung adenocarcinoma tumours, lung squamous cell carcinoma showed significantly higher Top 10 clone scores and productive clonality. Nearly half of NSCLC cases had tumour-associated clones >0.5%, found in about 36% of adenocarcinomas compared with roughly four fifths of squamous carcinomas. No significant correlation was found between smoking pack-years and tumour TCR-beta clonality.

The sequenced material came from lung tumor tissue. The clonotype originates from a human donor with non-small cell lung cancer. The V gene is TRBV5-1 and the J gene is TRBJ2-1; TRBD2 lines up with 11 middle nucleotides. The CDR3 corresponds to CASSLEASGGNEQFF. The nucleotide sequence is TGCGCCAGCAGCTTGGAAGCTAGCGGGGGGAATGAGCAGTTCTTC.